What follows are 9 T cell receptor beta chains derived from one specimen sequenced in a study of radiotherapy plus CTLA-4 blockade in lung cancer. Method: immunoSEQ multiplex PCR; TCRdb's copy keeps in-frame clones and lacks some. The sample yields roughly 76,000 clones, around 74% seen once. Sample: peripheral blood, taken from a patient treated with radiotherapy plus ipilimumab. The receptors derive from a human donor with non-small cell lung cancer whose response to radiotherapy plus ipilimumab could not be evaluated.

On this clone: This sample also contains other DNA sequences that code for the same CDR3. The CDR3 nucleotides read TGCGCCAGCAGCTTGAGAGGACAGGGAGTCGAGCAGTACTTC. Translated: CASSLRGQGVEQYF. The chain couples TRBV5-1 to TRBJ2-7; TRBD1 matches at 8 bases. J was trimmed by 6 bases and V by 1 base; bases with no gene match: 6. The CDR3 contains 14 residues. The V gene's germline CDR1 is SGHRS and CDR2 YFSETQ.

This chain uses TRBV30 with TRBJ2-7; D call uncertain. The CDR3 has 13 amino acids. Germline assignment: CDR1 GTSNPN and CDR2 SVGIG (reference sequence). V was pared by 2 bases and J by 0 bases, with 8 bases between. The CDR3 spells CAWSLAVSYEQYF. The CDR3 DNA follows: TGTGCCTGGAGTCTGGCGGTCTCCTACGAGCAGTACTTC.

The genes are TRBV29-1 and TRBJ2-7; 8 bases map to TRBD2. CDR1 is SQVTM and CDR2 is ANQGSEA in the germline V gene. There are 15 residues in the CDR3. Trimming at V came to 4 bases and at J to 2 bases, leaving 10 bases not matched to a gene. CDR3 loop: CSVVYRLAGPYEQYF. As DNA, the CDR3 is TGCAGCGTTGTGTATAGGCTAGCGGGCCCCTACGAGCAGTACTTC.

The chain carries TRBV12-5 and TRBJ2-3; D is undetermined. The CDR3 has 13 residues. Germline CDR1 LGHNT, CDR2 FRNRAP. Trimming stripped 1 base from V and 6 bases from J, with 8 bases between. The CDR3 DNA reads TGTGCTAGTGGTTTGGCGTGGCGGGATACGCAGTATTTT. Encoded protein: CASGLAWRDTQYF.

The V and J genes are TRBV5-6 and TRBJ1-1; weak D call: TRBD1 (5 bases). The germline V gene has CDR1 SGHDT and CDR2 YYEEEE. Trimming removed 2 bases from V and 1 base from J, with 12 bases in between. There are 15 residues in the CDR3. The CDR3 here is CASSFWYRQNTEAFF. In DNA, the CDR3 is TGTGCCAGCAGCTTTTGGTACAGGCAGAACACTGAAGCTTTCTTT.

Points on this clone: The conserved phenylalanine or tryptophan is not found at the CDR3 terminus, so this likely reflects a read error. The limits of the CDR3 on the DNA are not certain, so only TCRdb's listed CDR3 is given. V gene TRBV14 combines with J gene TRBJ1-1; TRBD1 is the table's D call, not checked against the DNA. With termini counted, the CDR3 has 13 amino acids. Germline V gives CDR1 SGHDN, CDR2 FVKESK. The CDR3 here is CASRVVHDRPPLG.

The chain joins TRBV6-6 to TRBJ2-5; TRBD2 matches at 9 bases. The J call is in doubt because the DNA end fits TRBJ2-7 better. CDR1 and CDR2 (germline): MNHNY, SVGAGI (reference sequence). CDR3 length: 16 amino acids. CDR3 coding DNA: TGTGCCAGCAGTTCCAAACGCGGGGGGGTCTCCTACGAGCAGTACTTC. Its translation: CASSSKRGGVSYEQYF.

This clone was observed a few times. This sequence joins TRBV4-1 and TRBJ2-7, with TRBD2 as a possible D gene (6 bases). Per the germline V gene, CDR1 is MGHRA and CDR2 is YSYEKL. This CDR3 spans 14 amino acids. Trimming stripped 4 bases from V and 1 base from J, with 11 bases between. CDR3 sequence reads: CASSLAAGSYEQYF. The CDR3 nucleotides read TGCGCCAGCAGCCTAGCGGCGGGATCCTACGAGCAGTACTTC.

V gene TRBV5-5 combines with J gene TRBJ2-7; D gene uncertain. CDR1 is SGHKS, CDR2 YYEKEE, per germline (reference sequence). V was trimmed by 0 bases and J by 3 bases, leaving 7 bases between them. The CDR3 is 13 amino acids. The CDR3 loop reads CASSLGALYEQYF. CDR3 coding DNA: TGTGCCAGCAGCTTGGGAGCCCTCTACGAGCAGTACTTC.